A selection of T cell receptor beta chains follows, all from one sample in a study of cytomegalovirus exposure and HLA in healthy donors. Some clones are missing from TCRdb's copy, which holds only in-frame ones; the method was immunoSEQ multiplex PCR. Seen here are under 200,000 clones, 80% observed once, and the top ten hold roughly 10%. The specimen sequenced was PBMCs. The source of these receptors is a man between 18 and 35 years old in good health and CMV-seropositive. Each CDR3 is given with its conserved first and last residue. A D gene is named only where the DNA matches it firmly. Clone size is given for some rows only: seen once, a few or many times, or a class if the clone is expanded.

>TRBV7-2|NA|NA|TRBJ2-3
TGTGCCAGCAGCCTGACGCGGACAGTACCTAGCACAGATACGCAGTATTTT
CASSLTRTVPSTDTQYF
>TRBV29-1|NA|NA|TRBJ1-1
TGCAGCGTTGAGGGTAGACAGTCGAACACTGAAGCTTTCTTT
CSVEGRQSNTEAFF
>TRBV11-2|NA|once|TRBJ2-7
TGTGCCAGCAGCCGGGAAGACTACGAGCAGTACTTC
CASSREDYEQYF
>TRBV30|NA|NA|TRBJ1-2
TGTGCCTGGAACAGGGCGGCTGGCTACACCTTC
CAWNRAAGYTF
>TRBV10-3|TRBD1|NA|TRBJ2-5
TGTGCCATCAGTGAGGGACCGGGACAGGGACAAGAGACCCAGTACTTC
CAISEGPGQGQETQYF
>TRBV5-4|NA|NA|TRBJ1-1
TGTGCCAGCAGCTTGGGGGGGGGATTTGGCACTGAAGCTTTCTTT
CASSLGGGFGTEAFF
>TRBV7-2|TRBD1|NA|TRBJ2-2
TGTGCCAGCAGCTTAGAGGGACAGGTCGGGGAGCTGTTTTTT
CASSLEGQVGELFF
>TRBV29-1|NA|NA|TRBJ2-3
TGCAGCGTTGATAGCGGAATACACACAGATACGCAGTATTTT
CSVDSGIHTDTQYF
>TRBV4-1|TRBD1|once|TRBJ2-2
TGCGCCAGCAGCCAAGATTACAGAGACAGGGGAGACACCGGGGAGCTGTTTTTT
CASSQDYRDRGDTGELFF
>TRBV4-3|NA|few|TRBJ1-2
TGCGCCAGCAGCCAAGATCTGGGCCAGGGGCGAGGCGGCTACACCTTC
CASSQDLGQGRGGYTF
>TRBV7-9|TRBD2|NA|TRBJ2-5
TGTGCCAGCAGCCGTACGGGACTAGCGGATCAAGAGACCCAGTACTTC
CASSRTGLADQETQYF
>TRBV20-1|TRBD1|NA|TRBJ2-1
TGCAGTGGGGACAGGTACAATGAGCAGTTCTTC
CSGDRYNEQFF
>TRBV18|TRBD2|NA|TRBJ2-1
TGTGCCAGCTCACCGGGGGGGGTCGGCAATGAGCAGTTCTTC
CASSPGGVGNEQFF
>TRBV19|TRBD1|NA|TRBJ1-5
TGTGCCAGTAGTACCCTGGACAGGGGTGATCAGCCCCAGCATTTT
CASSTLDRGDQPQHF
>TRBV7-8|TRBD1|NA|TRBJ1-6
TGTGCCAGCAGCGTGACAGGGGGATCACCCCTCCACTTT
CASSVTGGSPLHF
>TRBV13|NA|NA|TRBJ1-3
TGTGCCAGCAGCTTAGGCCTCGGGAGGACTCCCTCTGGAAACACCATATATTTT
CASSLGLGRTPSGNTIYF
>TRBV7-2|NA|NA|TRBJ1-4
TGTGCCAGCAGCACTTCGCTAGCAACTAATGAAAAACTGTTTTTT
CASSTSLATNEKLFF
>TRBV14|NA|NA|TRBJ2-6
TGTGCCAGCAGCCACGGGGGGGCCAACGTCCTGACTTTC
CASSHGGANVLTF
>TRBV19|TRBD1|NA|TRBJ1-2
TGTGCCAGTAGTCCAGGGACAGGGAGAACTAACTATGGCTACACCTTC
CASSPGTGRTNYGYTF
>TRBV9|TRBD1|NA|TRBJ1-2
TGTGCCAGCAGCGACTCCTCCGTGACAGGGGATGTAGTAGGAGGCTACACCTTC
CASSDSSVTGDVVGGYTF
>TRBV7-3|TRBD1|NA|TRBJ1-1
TGTGCCAGCAGCTTAGGGACAGCGAACACTGAAGCTTTCTTT
CASSLGTANTEAFF
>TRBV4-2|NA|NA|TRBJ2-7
TGTGCCAGCAGCTTTGGGGGGAACTCCTACGAGCAGTACTTC
CASSFGGNSYEQYF
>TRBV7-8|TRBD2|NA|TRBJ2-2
TGTGCCAGCAGCTCCCGAATAGCGGGGGTAACCGGGGAGCTGTTTTTT
CASSSRIAGVTGELFF
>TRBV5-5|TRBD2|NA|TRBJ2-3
TGTGCCAGCAGCTTGATAGCGGGGGTGACGGGAGATACGCAGTATTTT
CASSLIAGVTGDTQYF
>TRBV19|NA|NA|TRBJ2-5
TGTGCCAGTAGTCAGACAGTGGAGACCCAGTACTTC
CASSQTVETQYF
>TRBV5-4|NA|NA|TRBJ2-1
TGTGCCAGCACCCCAGGAGGGATCTACAATGAGCAGTTCTTC
CASTPGGIYNEQFF
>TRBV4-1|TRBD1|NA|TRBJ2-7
TGCGCCAGCAGAGGGCCGGGACAGGGTCCCTCCTACGAGCAGTACTTC
CASRGPGQGPSYEQYF
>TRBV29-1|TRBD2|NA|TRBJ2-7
TGCAGCGGAGGGGAGGGGAGGTACGAGCAGTACTTC
CSGGEGRYEQYF
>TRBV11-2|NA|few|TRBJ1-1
TGTGCCAGCAGCTTAGAAGGGGGTGGCACTGAAGCTTTCTTT
CASSLEGGGTEAFF
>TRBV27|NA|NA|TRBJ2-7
TGTGCCAGCAGTTACCAGGGGCAGGCCTACGAGCAGTACTTC
CASSYQGQAYEQYF
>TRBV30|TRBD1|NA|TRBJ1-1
TGTGCCTGGATAAAAGACAGGGACACTGAAGCTTTCTTT
CAWIKDRDTEAFF
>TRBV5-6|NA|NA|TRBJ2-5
TGTGCCAGCAGCTTGCCCCAGGGGATTGCCCAAGAGACCCAGTACTTC
CASSLPQGIAQETQYF
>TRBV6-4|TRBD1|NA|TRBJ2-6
TGTGCCAGCAGTGTCAGGGGGCCGCCTGGGGCCAACGGCCTGACTTTC
CASSVRGPPGANGLTF